This TCR beta chain stems from a study of CD8 T cells in ankylosing spondylitis. The study's findings and limits: Past studies reported some motif variants in reactive arthritis synovial fluid and blood. The clones that were linked to disease were reported to be significantly enriched in matched synovial fluid samples from ankylosing spondylitis patients.

V dropped 4 bases and J dropped 6; count of bases not matched to a gene: 11. The germline V gene encodes CDR1 LNHNV and CDR2 YYDKDF (reference sequence). This CDR3 is built from 16 residues. As the method for making TCR beta libraries, quantitative 5'-RACE with molecular barcodes was used. A single record per CDR3 protein comes from TCRdb applying MiXCR to the 5' RACE reads. The table shows 270,000 or so distinct CDR3 sequences, with 15% to 20% occurring only once. On this clonotype itself: Its specificity is unknown.

V gene TRBV15 combines with J gene TRBJ2-3; TRBD1 agrees at 9 bases. The source of this sequence is a male donor with ankylosing spondylitis or in good health (not recorded which). The sample comprised blood, either unsorted or a sorted T cell fraction (not recorded which). CDR3 sequence reads: CATSMGQGGVGDTQYF. CDR3 DNA sequence: TGTGCCACCAGCATGGGACAGGGAGGGGTCGGGGATACGCAGTATTTT.